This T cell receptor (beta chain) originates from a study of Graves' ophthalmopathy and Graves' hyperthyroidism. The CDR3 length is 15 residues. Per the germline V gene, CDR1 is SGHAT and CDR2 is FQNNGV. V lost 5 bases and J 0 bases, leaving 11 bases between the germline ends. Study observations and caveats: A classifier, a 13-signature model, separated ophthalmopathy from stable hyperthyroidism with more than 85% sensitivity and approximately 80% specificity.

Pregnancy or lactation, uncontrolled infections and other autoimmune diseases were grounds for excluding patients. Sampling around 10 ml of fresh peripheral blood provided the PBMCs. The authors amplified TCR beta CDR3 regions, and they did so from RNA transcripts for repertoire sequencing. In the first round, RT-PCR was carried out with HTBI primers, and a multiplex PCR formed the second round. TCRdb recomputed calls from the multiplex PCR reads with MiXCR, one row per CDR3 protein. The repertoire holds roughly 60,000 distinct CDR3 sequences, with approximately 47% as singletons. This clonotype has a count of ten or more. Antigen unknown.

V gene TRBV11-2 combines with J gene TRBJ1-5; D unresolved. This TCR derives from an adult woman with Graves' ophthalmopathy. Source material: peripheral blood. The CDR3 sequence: CASSDTTHSNQPQHF. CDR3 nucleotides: TGTGCCAGCAGCGATACGACACATAGCAATCAGCCCCAGCATTTT.